This entry features one T cell receptor beta chain sequence. No antigen is known for it. Here immunoSEQ multiplex PCR was the method, and the copy in TCRdb shows in-frame clones only, minus some. This table has more than 45,000 clones, around 79% appearing once. Germline values: CDR1 SGHRS, CDR2 YFSETQ. The ends lost 3 bases at V and 9 bases at J; junction bases unmatched: 7. This CDR3 has 14 amino acids. The source of the sample is a study of PD-L1 blockade in urothelial cancer. Study in general: Blood yielded a median of around 140,000 T cells per sample. Study-wide results and limits: Durable-benefit patients showed greater tumor-associated blood clone expansion at 3 weeks.

Per patient, between 1 and 8 samples were collected at pretreatment and on-treatment time points. Sequences were derived from PBMCs, sampled around atezolizumab (anti-PD-L1) treatment. This clonotype was sampled from a man aged 65 to 79 with urothelial cancer. This sequence joins TRBV5-1 and TRBJ2-1, with 9 bases aligning to TRBD1. CDR3 coding DNA: TGCGCCAGCAGCTCGGTAATGGGACAGGGTGAGCAGTTCTTC. Its translation: CASSSVMGQGEQFF.